The sample holds many counts of the clone carrying this T cell receptor beta chain. This sample's TCRbeta library carried unique molecular identifier barcodes. A single record per CDR3 protein comes from TCRdb applying MiXCR to the PCR reads. The sample records 200,000 to 250,000 distinct CDR3 sequences, about 9.5% being singletons. These data are taken from a study of T-cell reconstitution after alpha-beta-depleted transplantation in children. The material was PBMCs from the stem cell graft donor, obtained from the stem cell graft. The clonotype comes from a human donor who donated a stem cell graft to a child with acute lymphoblastic leukemia.

DNA of the CDR3: TGCGCCAGCAGCGGGGGTAGCGTCGGCACAGATACGCAGTATTTT. Translating gives CASSGGSVGTDTQYF. The rearrangement joins TRBV5-1 to TRBJ2-3, with D possibly called TRBD1 or TRBD2 (5 bases each). V was clipped by 4 bases and J by 1 base, with 13 bases between them. CDR1 and CDR2 from the germline V gene are SGHRS and YFSETQ. The CDR3 sequence is 15 residues long.